This T cell receptor beta chain was sequenced for a study of blood T cells in healthy people across ages. This clonotype has a handful of counts. The antigen is undetermined. Samples had at least 7 million PBMCs isolated from them. A minimum of 6 micrograms of total RNA was extracted per sample. The CDR3 covers 15 residues. Germline values: CDR1 MGHDK, CDR2 SYGVNS. The ends were cut back, 3 bases at V and 3 bases at J, with 15 bases in the middle. It was with a sample-barcoded 5' primer and a J-beta primer mix that a second PCR of roughly 7 to 12 cycles was run. Using its own MiXCR run on the 5' RACE reads, TCRdb lists one record per CDR3 protein. Of about 640,000 distinct CDR3 sequences in the sample, around three fifths were seen once. Findings and caveats of the study: Comparison with aged donors showed that long-lived donors had more naive CD4+ cells and higher diversity. Diversity estimated from one million T cells was considered an underestimate.

The sequence was collected from a man in his sixties in good health. The specimen sequenced was blood. The chain joins TRBV25-1 to TRBJ2-7; no clear D. CDR3 loop: CASSDSAAGNYEQYF. CDR3 sequence (DNA): TGTGCCAGCAGTGATTCGGCAGCTGGAAACTACGAGCAGTACTTC.